This T cell receptor beta chain was retrieved from a study of cytomegalovirus exposure and HLA in healthy donors. Study-wide results and limits: Later on, a genetic analysis was performed. It linked a missense variant in DCLRE1C with V- and J-gene trimming of TCR beta. From TCR beta sequences, most subjects' HLA-A and HLA-B alleles were reportedly predicted accurately. Altogether, some 160 TCR beta chains were recorded as cytomegalovirus-associated.

As concerns this clone: Its specificity is not known.

Primers included in the PCR were 60 Vbeta and 13 Jbeta primers. This table comes from immunoSEQ multiplex PCR, and its TCRdb copy is limited to in-frame clones, with some not included. The top ten clones hold 9.7% of a sample with fewer than 90,000 clones, roughly 70% of them seen once. CDR3 length equals 13 residues. Germline V CDR1 and CDR2: LNHDA, SQIVND (reference sequence). Trimming stripped 9 bases from V and 1 base from J, with 12 bases between. Sequences were obtained from PBMCs. The rearrangement links TRBV19 to TRBJ1-2, with D unclear. The receptor's source is a woman aged 45-59 years in good health and CMV-seropositive. The CDR3 protein is CASSFTYNYGYTF. CDR3 in DNA: TGTGCCAGCTCGTTTACATATAACTATGGCTACACCTTC.